This T cell receptor (beta chain) derives from a study of blood T cell repertoires in COVID-19 (TCRdb year 2020). Notes on the research overall: Samples from collaborators originated in the United States, Italy and Spain and spanned both the acute and convalescent phases of COVID-19. The prospective study material was composed of cDNA or gDNA derived from T cells, B-cell-depleted T cells, or PBMCs. Subjects who had been exposed to COVID-19, were actively infected with it, or had recovered from it provided the deeply sampled blood TCRbeta repertoires that made up the dataset. The repertoires were made available in a free public database intended to serve as a resource for research on the immune response to SARS-CoV-2. The samples were drawn from the first 160 participants of the ongoing ImmuneRACE study and from over a thousand subjects provided by 6 global collaborators. Nearly every sample came with metadata listing a de-identified subject ID, COVID-19 status, age in years and sex. Where available, HLA class I and class II types were obtained from metadata supplied by the sample provider rather than from assay-based typing. What the authors observed across the whole study: How much clinical and demographic metadata was included differed by source and by participant, and the metadata was provided uncurated.

The CDR3 spans 15 residues, from the cysteine through the phenylalanine. Kept here is only the CDR3 DNA, which spans 45 bases and is read in frame from base 1. In the prospective study, participants were roughly 18 to 89 years old, resided in fewer than 25 geographic areas of the United States, and were enrolled through a virtual design. In the prospective study, participants were assigned to cohorts based on the clinical history participants reported in a screening survey and a study questionnaire. Recovered participants in ImmuneRACE Cohort 3 were defined by two consecutive negative NP/OP PCR tests, clearance by a healthcare professional, or resolution of symptoms. Each participant in the prospective study had whole blood, serum and a nasopharyngeal or oropharyngeal swab collected by mobile phlebotomists. Prospective study participants could optionally give additional blood draws and questionnaires over an approximately two-month period. Blood samples from the prospective study were shipped frozen or at room temperature prior to DNA extraction.

This clone turned up a few times. No antigen is known for it. The input lacks base qualities; no much larger clone sits a single base away. TCRbeta CDR3 regions were amplified from genomic DNA by means of the immunoSEQ Assay, a bias-controlled multiplex PCR. The authors' analysis ran thus. Within the assay, amplification of reference gene primers was used to estimate how many nucleated cells each sample contained. Sequence reads were collapsed and filtered to measure the absolute abundance of every unique TCRbeta CDR3 rearrangement. For each sample, productive Simpson clonality was calculated as the square root of Simpson's diversity index across productive rearrangements. The immuneACCESS repertoire file appears here via TCRdb, limited to in-frame rearrangements. These files lack a portion of the clones; in checked studies, under half of the deficit traces to unresolved V genes, and the cause of the others is not known. D and trimming were read from the DNA, whereas the V and J calls and clone size are those reported in that table. The sample profile shows a few hundred thousand clones; 70% to 90% of them were found once. The top ten clonotypes cover 1.5% to 2% of the sample.

Sample: PBMCs or T cells enriched from blood (not recorded which). The clonotype was recovered from a woman between 50 and 59 years old who had recovered from COVID-19. In this chain, TRBV12-1 is recombined with TRBJ1-5; no check of the table's D call, TRBD1, against the DNA was made. TRBV12-1 is recorded as a pseudogene. The CDR3 region reads CASIPRLYSNQPQHF. The DNA is as follows: TGTGCCAGCATCCCCAGGCTGTATAGCAATCAGCCCCAGCATTTT.